The rows below give T cell receptor beta chains drawn from one sample of a study of blood T cell repertoires in COVID-19. Here immunoSEQ multiplex PCR was the method, and the copy in TCRdb shows in-frame clones only, minus some. The sample lists more than 120,000 clones; around 87% were seen once. The sample taken for sequencing was peripheral blood. All receptors come from a man over 45 who had recovered from COVID-19. CDR3s include the opening cysteine and the closing phenylalanine or tryptophan. The order of the fields is CDR3 DNA, CDR3 protein, V gene, J gene, clone size, D gene, CDR3 length. The D gene is left open where the match is weak. Clone size is shown for a subset of rows, as once, few, many or a class of expanded clone.

TGTGCTAGCAGCTTCAAACAGACAGGGGTTAACTATGGCTACACCTTC,CASSFKQTGVNYGYTF,TRBV7-7,TRBJ1-2,once,TRBD1,16
TGCGCCAGCAGCCAAGGGGGCGGGGTGACAGATACGCAGTATTTT,CASSQGGGVTDTQYF,TRBV4-3,TRBJ2-3,.,.,15
TGTGCCAGCAGCTTAGGAGGGGGCGCCGAGCAGTACTTC,CASSLGGGAEQYF,TRBV7-9,TRBJ2-7,once,TRBD1,13
TGTGCCAGCAGTCGATCGACAGGGAGGTCCGCTGGCTACACCTTC,CASSRSTGRSAGYTF,TRBV6-6,TRBJ1-2,.,TRBD1,15
TGTGCCAGCAGGCGGAACTGGAACACTGAAGCTTTCTTT,CASRRNWNTEAFF,TRBV6-5,TRBJ1-1,.,.,13
TGTGCCAGCAGTGAAGGTTCCGGGAGCCCCCAGCATTTT,CASSEGSGSPQHF,TRBV2,TRBJ1-5,.,.,13
TGTGCCAGCAGTTACCCATCCCCCGGCGGAGCTTTCTTT,CASSYPSPGGAFF,TRBV6-5,TRBJ1-1,.,.,13
TGTGCCAGCAGTGGGACTAGCGGGGGGGCAGATACGCAGTATTTT,CASSGTSGGADTQYF,TRBV6-2/TRBV6-3,TRBJ2-3,few,TRBD2,15
TGCGCCAGCAGTGTGGGCAATTCCTACGAGCAGTACTTC,CASSVGNSYEQYF,TRBV10-2,TRBJ2-7,once,.,13
TGTGCCAGCAGCTTAGCGGCCAGGAGGGACACTGAAGCTTTCTTT,CASSLAARRDTEAFF,TRBV13,TRBJ1-1,.,.,15
TGTGCCAGCAGCTTGGGGGGTCGGCAGCCCCAGCATTTT,CASSLGGRQPQHF,TRBV7-2,TRBJ1-5,.,.,13
TGTGCCAGCAGCCCTCTAGCGAACACAGATACGCAGTATTTT,CASSPLANTDTQYF,TRBV7-2,TRBJ2-3,.,.,14
TGTGCCAGCAGCTTTACCGAGCGTCGGCAGGGGACCCAGTACTTC,CASSFTERRQGTQYF,TRBV7-8,TRBJ2-5,.,.,15
TGTGCCAGCAGCTTAGGATCAAGCTATATGAACACTGAAGCTTTCTTT,CASSLGSSYMNTEAFF,TRBV7-2,TRBJ1-1,.,.,16
TGTGCCAGCAGTCTCCGGGACAGGCCAGCTTTCTTT,CASSLRDRPAFF,TRBV6-5,TRBJ1-1,.,TRBD1,12
TGTGCCAGCAGCGCCCTACAGGGGAACACTGAAGCTTTCTTT,CASSALQGNTEAFF,TRBV5-4,TRBJ1-1,.,.,14
TGTGCCAGCTTACCCTCGGGGGGGCTATCCTACGAGCAGTACTTC,CASLPSGGLSYEQYF,TRBV18,TRBJ2-7,.,TRBD2,15
TGCGCCAGCAGTGCACAGGGAGAGGGGAACACTGAAGCTTTCTTT,CASSAQGEGNTEAFF,TRBV5-1,TRBJ1-1,.,.,15
TGTGCCAGCAGCAGGACAGGGGGCCATAACACCGGGGAGCTGTTTTTT,CASSRTGGHNTGELFF,TRBV6-4,TRBJ2-2,.,TRBD1,16
TGTGCCAGCAGTCTCCGGACTAGCGGCGCTAGCACAGATACGCAGTATTTT,CASSLRTSGASTDTQYF,TRBV13,TRBJ2-3,.,TRBD2,17
TGTGCCATCAGTGACCTAACCGGGACAGGGGATTCCTACGAGCAGTACTTC,CAISDLTGTGDSYEQYF,TRBV10-3,TRBJ2-7,.,TRBD1,17
TGTGCCAGCAGTCAGTCCCCCTTGTACGAGCAGTACTTC,CASSQSPLYEQYF,TRBV12-3/TRBV12-4,TRBJ2-7,.,.,13